The rows below give T cell receptor beta chains drawn from one sample of a study of neoadjuvant anti-PD-1 for oral cavity cancer. The method was immunoSEQ multiplex PCR; TCRdb's version includes in-frame clones alone and lacks a portion of them. The sample has 15,000 or so clones; 50% to 65% are singletons. Sequences were derived from PBMCs, sampled before nivolumab (anti-PD-1) treatment. The source is a person aged 40 to 85 with oral cavity squamous cell carcinoma. The CDR3 runs from the conserved cysteine through the conserved F or W. The order of the fields is clone size, V gene, J gene, D gene, CDR3 DNA, CDR3 protein. A D gene is named only where the DNA matches it firmly. A row's size may be missing; if present it is once, few, many or a size class.

size: .; V: TRBV11-2; J: TRBJ2-3; D: TRBD2; DNA: TGTGCCAGCAGCTTAGTGGGGACTAGCGGGAGAGGCACAGATACGCAGTATTTT; CDR3: CASSLVGTSGRGTDTQYF
size: .; V: TRBV27; J: TRBJ2-3; D: .; DNA: TGTGCCAGCAGTCCTCGGGACGCCATCATGGGGGATACGCAGTATTTT; CDR3: CASSPRDAIMGDTQYF
size: .; V: TRBV15; J: TRBJ2-3; D: TRBD2; DNA: TGTGCCACCAGCCGAGGCAGGGCGGGAGCGACAGATACGCAGTATTTT; CDR3: CATSRGRAGATDTQYF
size: .; V: TRBV6-1; J: TRBJ2-1; D: TRBD2; DNA: TGTGCCAGCAGTGAAGGTTGGCGGGAGGAGGGGAATGAGCAGTTCTTC; CDR3: CASSEGWREEGNEQFF
size: .; V: TRBV6-5; J: TRBJ2-7; D: .; DNA: TGTGCCAGCAGCTTTGACAGGCTTTACGAGCAGTACTTC; CDR3: CASSFDRLYEQYF
size: .; V: TRBV19; J: TRBJ1-1; D: .; DNA: TGTGCCAGCAAAACAGGGATGGCTGAAGCTTTCTTT; CDR3: CASKTGMAEAFF
size: .; V: TRBV2; J: TRBJ2-5; D: .; DNA: TGTGCCAGCGGGGCTGTGGGGGAGACCCAGTACTTC; CDR3: CASGAVGETQYF
size: .; V: TRBV5-5; J: TRBJ2-5; D: .; DNA: TGTGCCAGCAGCTCCGGACAGTTACAAGAGACCCAGTACTTC; CDR3: CASSSGQLQETQYF
size: .; V: TRBV5-1; J: TRBJ1-1; D: TRBD1; DNA: TGCGCCAGCAGCTCCTCGACAGGGCTGAACACTGAAGCTTTCTTT; CDR3: CASSSSTGLNTEAFF
size: few; V: TRBV10-3; J: TRBJ1-1; D: .; DNA: TGTGCCATCAGTGACGTGCTAGGGGACACTGAAGCTTTCTTT; CDR3: CAISDVLGDTEAFF
size: few; V: TRBV2; J: TRBJ1-2; D: TRBD1; DNA: TGTGCCAGCAAGGGAACAGGGGGATTCGGAGGCTACACCTTC; CDR3: CASKGTGGFGGYTF
size: .; V: TRBV29-1; J: TRBJ2-3; D: .; DNA: TGCAGCGTGGGACTGCTAGATACGCAGTATTTT; CDR3: CSVGLLDTQYF
size: .; V: TRBV5-6; J: TRBJ1-4; D: .; DNA: TGTGCCAGCAGCTCCATAAATGAAAAACTGTTTTTT; CDR3: CASSSINEKLFF
size: few; V: TRBV5-1; J: TRBJ1-1; D: TRBD1; DNA: TGCGCCAGCAGCTTGGCCGGGACAGGGGCCACTGAAGCTTTCTTT; CDR3: CASSLAGTGATEAFF
size: few; V: TRBV7-2; J: TRBJ2-1; D: TRBD2; DNA: TGTGCCAGCAGCTTAGTGGAGCTAGCGGGAGCCTACAATGAGCAGTTCTTC; CDR3: CASSLVELAGAYNEQFF
size: few; V: TRBV6-6; J: TRBJ2-7; D: TRBD1; DNA: TGTGCCAGCAGCCAGGGACAGAGCCACTACGAGCAGTACTTC; CDR3: CASSQGQSHYEQYF
size: few; V: TRBV30; J: TRBJ2-2; D: .; DNA: TGTGCCTGGAAGCTGAGAGACACCACCACCGGGGAGCTGTTTTTT; CDR3: CAWKLRDTTTGELFF
size: .; V: TRBV6-4; J: TRBJ2-7; D: .; DNA: TGTGCCAGCAGTGTTAGCCGGGACGGACCCTACGAGCAGTACTTC; CDR3: CASSVSRDGPYEQYF
size: .; V: TRBV5-1; J: TRBJ2-2; D: .; DNA: TGCGCCAGCAGCGGGGACAACACCGGGGAGCTGTTTTTT; CDR3: CASSGDNTGELFF
size: .; V: TRBV7-8; J: TRBJ2-1; D: .; DNA: TGTGCCAGCAGCTTAGGCCGGTACAATGAGCAGTTCTTC; CDR3: CASSLGRYNEQFF
size: .; V: TRBV6-1; J: TRBJ1-3; D: .; DNA: TGTGCCAGCAGTGAAGGGACCTACTCTGGAAACACCATATATTTT; CDR3: CASSEGTYSGNTIYF
size: few; V: TRBV5-1; J: TRBJ1-1; D: .; DNA: TGCGCCAGCAGCTTGGAGCAGGTTGGGAACACTGAAGCTTTCTTT; CDR3: CASSLEQVGNTEAFF
size: once; V: TRBV27; J: TRBJ2-1; D: .; DNA: TGTGCCAGCAGTCCCTGGGAGGGGGCGCTGACCTACAATGAGCAGTTCTTC; CDR3: CASSPWEGALTYNEQFF
size: .; V: TRBV11-2; J: TRBJ2-7; D: .; DNA: TGTGCCAGCAGCTTAGGATCTGTCTACGAGCAGTACTTC; CDR3: CASSLGSVYEQYF
size: .; V: TRBV29-1; J: TRBJ2-7; D: TRBD1; DNA: TGCAGCGTTGTGGGACAGACCTACGAGCAGTACTTC; CDR3: CSVVGQTYEQYF
size: .; V: TRBV4-1; J: TRBJ2-2; D: TRBD1; DNA: TGCGCCAGCAGCCAGGGTCCACAGGGGTCTGACACCGGGGAGCTGTTTTTT; CDR3: CASSQGPQGSDTGELFF
size: .; V: TRBV5-4; J: TRBJ1-5; D: .; DNA: TGTGCCAGCAGCTTGGCCGGAGGAAATCAGCCCCAGCATTTT; CDR3: CASSLAGGNQPQHF
size: .; V: TRBV7-9; J: TRBJ2-7; D: TRBD1; DNA: TGTGCCAGCAGCTTCGAGGGGGCCGCCTACGAGCAGTACTTC; CDR3: CASSFEGAAYEQYF
size: once; V: TRBV6-5; J: TRBJ1-1; D: .; DNA: TGTGCCAGCAGTTCCGTCACAGGGACCGTTGAAGCTTTCTTT; CDR3: CASSSVTGTVEAFF
size: .; V: TRBV5-1; J: TRBJ1-1; D: TRBD1; DNA: TGCGCCAGCAGCCCCCCGGGACAGGGCAAGGGAACTGAAGCTTTCTTT; CDR3: CASSPPGQGKGTEAFF
size: .; V: TRBV29-1; J: TRBJ2-1; D: TRBD2; DNA: TGCAGCGGGTCCACAGCACCGGGACTAGCGGGAGGAGAGCAGTTCTTC; CDR3: CSGSTAPGLAGGEQFF
size: .; V: TRBV5-1; J: TRBJ1-3; D: .; DNA: TGCGCCAGCAGTTCTACAGGGTCTGGAAACACCATATATTTT; CDR3: CASSSTGSGNTIYF
size: few; V: TRBV5-1; J: TRBJ2-7; D: .; DNA: TGCGCCAGCACCGCAGTCGGGGGAGGGGGCGAGCAGTACTTC; CDR3: CASTAVGGGGEQYF
size: few; V: TRBV7-9; J: TRBJ2-1; D: TRBD2; DNA: TGTGCCAGCAGCCCCGAGGCGGGAGGGTACAATGAGCAGTTCTTC; CDR3: CASSPEAGGYNEQFF
size: few; V: TRBV6-1; J: TRBJ1-2; D: .; DNA: TGTGCCAGCAGTGAGCTGTCTCGGGACCTTTCAGGCTACACCTTC; CDR3: CASSELSRDLSGYTF
size: .; V: TRBV10-3; J: TRBJ2-7; D: .; DNA: TGTGCCATCACCCGAGGGGGTGGAAGTGGCGAGCAGTACTTC; CDR3: CAITRGGGSGEQYF
size: .; V: TRBV5-1; J: TRBJ2-7; D: .; DNA: TGCGCCAGCAGCTTGGTGGCAGAAGAGCAGTACTTC; CDR3: CASSLVAEEQYF
size: few; V: TRBV11-3; J: TRBJ1-1; D: .; DNA: TGTGCCAGCAGCCACAGGGCCTCAATGTCGAACACTGAAGCTTTCTTT; CDR3: CASSHRASMSNTEAFF
size: .; V: TRBV7-9; J: TRBJ2-7; D: TRBD2; DNA: TGTGCCGTCGCTGGGACTAGCTACGAGCAGTACTTC; CDR3: CAVAGTSYEQYF
size: .; V: TRBV7-8; J: TRBJ1-2; D: TRBD1; DNA: TGTGCCAGCAGCCCGGGACAGGGCCCCTATGGCTACACCTTC; CDR3: CASSPGQGPYGYTF
size: few; V: TRBV5-1; J: TRBJ1-1; D: .; DNA: TGCGCCAGCAGCCAGAGTAATAGGGCTATGCAAGCTTTCTTT; CDR3: CASSQSNRAMQAFF
size: .; V: TRBV4-1; J: TRBJ2-7; D: TRBD2; DNA: TGCGCCAGCAGCTCTGGGCCGGGAGGATACGAGCAGTACTTC; CDR3: CASSSGPGGYEQYF
size: .; V: TRBV5-1; J: TRBJ2-3; D: TRBD1; DNA: TGCGCCAGCAGCTTACCAGGGGGTGATGGCACAGATACGCAGTATTTT; CDR3: CASSLPGGDGTDTQYF
size: .; V: TRBV5-1; J: TRBJ2-3; D: TRBD2; DNA: TGCGCCAGCAGCCCAGAAGGTCTAGCGGGAGGGCTGGGAGATACGCAGTATTTT; CDR3: CASSPEGLAGGLGDTQYF
size: .; V: TRBV10-3; J: TRBJ2-5; D: .; DNA: TGTGCCATCAGTGCTCCACCCGGAGGCAGGGCGCAAGAGACCCAGTACTTC; CDR3: CAISAPPGGRAQETQYF
size: once; V: TRBV5-1; J: TRBJ2-7; D: TRBD2; DNA: TGCGCCAGCAGCCCCCGGGCTAGCGGAACCTACGAGCAGTACTTC; CDR3: CASSPRASGTYEQYF
size: .; V: TRBV5-6; J: TRBJ1-5; D: .; DNA: TGTGCCAGCACCTCGGGAGGAACCTTCAATCAGCCCCAGCATTTT; CDR3: CASTSGGTFNQPQHF
size: .; V: TRBV6-6; J: TRBJ1-3; D: .; DNA: TGTGCCAGCAGGCTCGACCACGTTGTCGGAAACACCATATATTTT; CDR3: CASRLDHVVGNTIYF
size: .; V: TRBV7-9; J: TRBJ1-1; D: TRBD1; DNA: TGTGCCAGCAGCCGACAGGGGACGAACACTGAAGCTTTCTTT; CDR3: CASSRQGTNTEAFF
size: .; V: TRBV27; J: TRBJ2-7; D: TRBD2; DNA: TGTGCCAGCAGTCTAGCGGGGCCGACCTCCTACGAGCAGTACTTC; CDR3: CASSLAGPTSYEQYF
size: .; V: TRBV11-2; J: TRBJ2-3; D: TRBD2; DNA: TGTGCCAGCAGCCCACTAGCGGGAATGGATACGCAGTATTTT; CDR3: CASSPLAGMDTQYF
size: .; V: TRBV7-6; J: TRBJ2-1; D: TRBD2; DNA: TGTGCCAGCAGCTTAGGTCTAGCGGGAGCCTACAATGAGCAGTTCTTC; CDR3: CASSLGLAGAYNEQFF